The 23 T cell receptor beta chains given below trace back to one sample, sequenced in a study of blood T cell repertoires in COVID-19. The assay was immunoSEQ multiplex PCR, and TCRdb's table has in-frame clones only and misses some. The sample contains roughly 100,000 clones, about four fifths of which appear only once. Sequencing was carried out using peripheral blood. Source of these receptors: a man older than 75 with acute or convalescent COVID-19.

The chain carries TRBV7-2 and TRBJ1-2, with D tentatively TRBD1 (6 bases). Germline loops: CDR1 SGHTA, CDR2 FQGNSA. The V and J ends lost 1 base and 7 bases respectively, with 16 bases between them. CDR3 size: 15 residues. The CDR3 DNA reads TGTGCCAGCAGCTTAGGGCTCCCAGGGGAGAGTGGCTACACCTTC. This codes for CASSLGLPGESGYTF. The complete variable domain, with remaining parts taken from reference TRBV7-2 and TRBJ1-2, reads GAGVSQSPSNKVTEKGKDVELRCDPISGHTALYWYRQSLGQGLEFLIYFQGNSAPDKSGLPSDRFSAERTGGSVSTLTIQRTQQEDSAVYLCASSLGLPGESGYTFGSGTRLTVV.

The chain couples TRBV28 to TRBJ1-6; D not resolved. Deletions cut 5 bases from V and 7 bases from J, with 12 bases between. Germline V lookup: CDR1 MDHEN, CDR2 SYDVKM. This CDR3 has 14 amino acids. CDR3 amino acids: CASSLPPVNSPLHF. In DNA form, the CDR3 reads TGTGCCAGCAGTCTGCCGCCGGTGAATTCACCCCTCCACTTT.

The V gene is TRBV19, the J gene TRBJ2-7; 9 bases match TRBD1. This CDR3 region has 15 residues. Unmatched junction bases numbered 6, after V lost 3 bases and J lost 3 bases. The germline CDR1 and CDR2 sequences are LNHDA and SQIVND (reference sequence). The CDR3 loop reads CASSMSGTGFYEQYF. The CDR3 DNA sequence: TGTGCCAGTAGTATGTCCGGGACAGGGTTCTACGAGCAGTACTTC.

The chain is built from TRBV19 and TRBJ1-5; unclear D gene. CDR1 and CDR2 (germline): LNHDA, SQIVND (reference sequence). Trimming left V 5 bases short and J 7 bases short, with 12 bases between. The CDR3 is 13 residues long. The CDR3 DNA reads TGTGCCAGTAGTGCTATGCAGGTGCAGCCCCAGCATTTT. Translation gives CASSAMQVQPQHF.

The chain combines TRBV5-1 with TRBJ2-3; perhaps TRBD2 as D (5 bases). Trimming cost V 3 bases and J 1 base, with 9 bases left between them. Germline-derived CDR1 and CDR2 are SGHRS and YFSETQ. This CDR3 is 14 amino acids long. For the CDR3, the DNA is TGCGCCAGCAGCTACGGGGATGGCACAGATACGCAGTATTTT. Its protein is CASSYGDGTDTQYF.

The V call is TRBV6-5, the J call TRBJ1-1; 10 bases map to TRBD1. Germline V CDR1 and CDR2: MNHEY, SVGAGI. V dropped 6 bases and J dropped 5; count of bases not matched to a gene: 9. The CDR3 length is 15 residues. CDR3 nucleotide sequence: TGTGCCAGCAGGGCAGGGACAGGGGAAAGGACTGAAGCTTTCTTT. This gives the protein CASRAGTGERTEAFF.

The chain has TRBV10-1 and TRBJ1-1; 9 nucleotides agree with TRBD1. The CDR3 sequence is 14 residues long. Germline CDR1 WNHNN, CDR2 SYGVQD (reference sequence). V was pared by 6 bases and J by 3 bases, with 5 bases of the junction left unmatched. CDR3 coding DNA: TGCGCCAGCAGGAAGGGACAGGGAGACACTGAAGCTTTCTTT. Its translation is CASRKGQGDTEAFF.

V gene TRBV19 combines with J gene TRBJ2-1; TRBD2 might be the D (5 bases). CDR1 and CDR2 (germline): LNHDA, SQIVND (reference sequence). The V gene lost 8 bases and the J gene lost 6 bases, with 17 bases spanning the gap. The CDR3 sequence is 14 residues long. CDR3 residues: CASAIIASFNEQFF. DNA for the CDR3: TGTGCCAGTGCAATAATAGCGTCATTCAATGAGCAGTTCTTC.

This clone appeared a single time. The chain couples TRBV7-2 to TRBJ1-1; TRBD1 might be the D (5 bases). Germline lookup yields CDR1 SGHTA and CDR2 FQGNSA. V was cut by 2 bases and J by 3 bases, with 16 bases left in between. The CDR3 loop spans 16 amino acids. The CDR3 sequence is CASSLFPGFPYTEAFF. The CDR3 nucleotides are TGTGCCAGCAGCTTATTCCCAGGGTTCCCGTACACTGAAGCTTTCTTT.

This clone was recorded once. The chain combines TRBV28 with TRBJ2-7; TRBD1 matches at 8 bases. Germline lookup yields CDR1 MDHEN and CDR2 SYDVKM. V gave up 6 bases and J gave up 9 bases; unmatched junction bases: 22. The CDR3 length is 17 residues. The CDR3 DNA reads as TGTGCCAGCAGAGGACAGGGCCGGGGGTTGGTACGTGGCGTGCAGTACTTC. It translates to CASRGQGRGLVRGVQYF.

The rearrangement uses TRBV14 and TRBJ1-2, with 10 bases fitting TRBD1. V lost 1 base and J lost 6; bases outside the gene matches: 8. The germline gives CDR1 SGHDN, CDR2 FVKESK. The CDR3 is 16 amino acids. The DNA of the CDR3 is TGTGCCAGCAGCCAAGTCAGGGACAGGGGTCGAGATGGCTACACCTTC. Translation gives CASSQVRDRGRDGYTF.

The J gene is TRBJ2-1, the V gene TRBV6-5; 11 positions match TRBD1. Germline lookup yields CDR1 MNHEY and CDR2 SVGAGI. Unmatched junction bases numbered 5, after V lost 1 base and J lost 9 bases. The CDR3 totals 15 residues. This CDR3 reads CASSYYAGQGGEQFF. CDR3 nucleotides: TGTGCCAGCAGTTACTATGCGGGACAGGGGGGTGAGCAGTTCTTC.

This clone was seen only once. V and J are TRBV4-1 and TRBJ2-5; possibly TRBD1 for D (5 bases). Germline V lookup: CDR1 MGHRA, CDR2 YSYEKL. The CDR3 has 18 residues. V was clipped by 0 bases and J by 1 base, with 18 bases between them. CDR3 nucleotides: TGCGCCAGCAGCCAAGATCTAGTAGGGGCCTACCCCCAAGAGACCCAGTACTTC. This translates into CASSQDLVGAYPQETQYF.

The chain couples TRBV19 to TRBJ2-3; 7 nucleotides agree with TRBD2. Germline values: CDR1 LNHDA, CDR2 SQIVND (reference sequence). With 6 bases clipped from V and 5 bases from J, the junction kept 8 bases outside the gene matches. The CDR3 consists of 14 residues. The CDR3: CASSRGGVVDTQYF. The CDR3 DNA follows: TGTGCCAGTAGCCGGGGAGGGGTGGTAGATACGCAGTATTTT.

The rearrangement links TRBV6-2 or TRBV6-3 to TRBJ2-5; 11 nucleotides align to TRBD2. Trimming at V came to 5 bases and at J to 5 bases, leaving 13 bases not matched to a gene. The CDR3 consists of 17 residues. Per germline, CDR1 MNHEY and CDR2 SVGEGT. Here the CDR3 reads CASSPGVLAGVRETQYF. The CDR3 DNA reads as TGTGCCAGCAGTCCGGGGGTACTAGCGGGAGTGAGGGAGACCCAGTACTTC.

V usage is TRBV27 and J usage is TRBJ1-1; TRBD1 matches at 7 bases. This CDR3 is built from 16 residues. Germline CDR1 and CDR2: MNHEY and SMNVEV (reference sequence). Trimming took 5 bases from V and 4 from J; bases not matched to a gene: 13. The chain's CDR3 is CASSQTAAGGATEAFF. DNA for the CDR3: TGTGCCAGCAGTCAAACAGCTGCAGGGGGTGCCACTGAAGCTTTCTTT.

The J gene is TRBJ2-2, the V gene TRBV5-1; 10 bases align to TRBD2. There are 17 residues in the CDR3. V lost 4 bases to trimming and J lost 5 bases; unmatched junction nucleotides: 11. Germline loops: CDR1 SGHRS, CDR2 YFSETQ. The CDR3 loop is CASSQTLAGDWTGELFF. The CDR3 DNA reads TGCGCCAGCAGCCAGACCCTAGCGGGGGACTGGACCGGGGAGCTGTTTTTT.

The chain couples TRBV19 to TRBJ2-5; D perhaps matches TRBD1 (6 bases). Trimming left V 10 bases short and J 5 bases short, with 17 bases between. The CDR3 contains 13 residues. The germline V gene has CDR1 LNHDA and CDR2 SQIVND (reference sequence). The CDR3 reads CATSGTIRETQYF. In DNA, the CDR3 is TGTGCCACCTCCGGGACAATCAGGGAGACCCAGTACTTC.

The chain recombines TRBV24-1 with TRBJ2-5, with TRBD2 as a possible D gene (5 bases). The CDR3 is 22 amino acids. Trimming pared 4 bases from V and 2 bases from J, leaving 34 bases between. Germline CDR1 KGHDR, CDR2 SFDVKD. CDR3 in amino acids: CATSDPLCPTRFERPEQETQYF. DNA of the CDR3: TGTGCCACCAGTGACCCCCTTTGTCCCACTAGGTTTGAACGGCCCGAACAAGAGACCCAGTACTTC.

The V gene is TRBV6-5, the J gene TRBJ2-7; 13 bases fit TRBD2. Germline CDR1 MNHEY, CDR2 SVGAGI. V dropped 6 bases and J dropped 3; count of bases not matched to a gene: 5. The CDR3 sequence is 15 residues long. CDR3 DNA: TGTGCCAGCAGGGAGGGACTAGCGGGAAACTACGAGCAGTACTTC. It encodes CASREGLAGNYEQYF.

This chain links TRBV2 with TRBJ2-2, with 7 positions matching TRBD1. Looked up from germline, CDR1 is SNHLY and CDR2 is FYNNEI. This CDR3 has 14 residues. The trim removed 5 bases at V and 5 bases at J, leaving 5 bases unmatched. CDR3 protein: CASSSDRATGELFF. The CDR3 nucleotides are TGTGCCAGCAGTTCTGACAGGGCAACCGGGGAGCTGTTTTTT.

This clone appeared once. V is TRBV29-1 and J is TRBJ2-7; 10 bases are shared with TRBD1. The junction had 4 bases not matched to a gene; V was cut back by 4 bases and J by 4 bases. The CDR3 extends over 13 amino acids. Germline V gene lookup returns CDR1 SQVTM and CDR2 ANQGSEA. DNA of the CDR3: TGCAGCGTTGGGGACAGGGGTAGTTACGAGCAGTACTTC. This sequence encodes CSVGDRGSYEQYF.

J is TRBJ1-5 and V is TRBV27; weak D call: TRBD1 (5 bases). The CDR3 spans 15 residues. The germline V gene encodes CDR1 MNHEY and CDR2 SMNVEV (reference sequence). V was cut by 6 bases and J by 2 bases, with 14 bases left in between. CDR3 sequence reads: CASRGLGEGNQPQHF. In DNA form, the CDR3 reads TGTGCCAGCAGGGGGCTAGGGGAGGGCAATCAGCCCCAGCATTTT.